In this sample, the clone carrying this TCR beta chain turned up many times. The germline CDR1 and CDR2 sequences are SGHRS and YFSETQ. The CDR3 is 16 amino acids. Losses at the gene ends were 3 bases for V and 6 bases for J; bases not matched to a gene: 5. This record belongs to a study of early T cells in non-severe SARS-CoV-2 infection. Using its own MiXCR run on the 5' RACE reads, TCRdb lists one record per CDR3 protein. The top ten clones hold 12% to 15% of a sample with fewer than 30,000 distinct CDR3 sequences, about 10% of them seen once. The sequence came from an adult who was a healthcare worker with PCR-confirmed SARS-CoV-2 infection or an uninfected control (not recorded which). The material sequenced was whole blood. The J gene is TRBJ2-1, the V gene TRBV5-1; TRBD2 matches at 14 bases. CDR3 sequence: CASSSGLAGGFNEQFF. The CDR3 DNA sequence: TGCGCCAGCAGCTCCGGACTAGCGGGAGGCTTCAATGAGCAGTTCTTC.